This T cell receptor (beta chain) emerged from a study of blood T cell repertoires in COVID-19. Turning to the study itself: The study drew acute and convalescent COVID-19 samples from the United States, Italy and Spain. Sources were T cells, B-cell-depleted T cells, or PBMCs; the material itself was cDNA or gDNA.

In the original workflow: Amplified reference gene primers provided the basis for estimating nucleated cell counts. The table came from immunoSEQ multiplex PCR; TCRdb's copy has only in-frame clones and leaves some out. The DNA was the basis for D and trimming; V, J and clone size are from that table. Altogether more than 150,000 clones are present, 84% being singletons, with the ten largest covering roughly 7.1%. This TCR came from a human donor in a cohort sampled during active COVID-19. Sequenced sample: peripheral blood.

The CDR3 reads CASRWGLRTPYEQYF. Written as DNA, the CDR3 is TGTGCCAGCCGCTGGGGGCTCCGAACTCCCTACGAGCAGTACTTC. This chain connects TRBV6-5 to TRBJ2-7; maybe TRBD1 (6 bases). V was cut by 8 bases and J by 2 bases, with 19 bases left in between. This CDR3 spans 15 amino acids. The germline gives CDR1 MNHEY, CDR2 SVGAGI.